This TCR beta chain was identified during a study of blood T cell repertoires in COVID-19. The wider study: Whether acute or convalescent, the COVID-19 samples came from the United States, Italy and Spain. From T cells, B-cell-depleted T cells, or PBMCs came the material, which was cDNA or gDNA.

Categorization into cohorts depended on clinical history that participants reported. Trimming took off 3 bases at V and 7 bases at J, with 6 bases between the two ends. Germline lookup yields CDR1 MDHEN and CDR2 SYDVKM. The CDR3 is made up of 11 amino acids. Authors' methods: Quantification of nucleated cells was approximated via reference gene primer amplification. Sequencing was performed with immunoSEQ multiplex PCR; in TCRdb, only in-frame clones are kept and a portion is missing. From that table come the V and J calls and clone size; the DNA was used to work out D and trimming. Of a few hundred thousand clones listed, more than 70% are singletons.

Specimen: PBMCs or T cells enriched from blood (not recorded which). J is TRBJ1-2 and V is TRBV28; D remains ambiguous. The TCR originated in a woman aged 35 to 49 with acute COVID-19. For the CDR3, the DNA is TGTGCCAGCAGTTTTTTTCTTGGCTACACCTTC. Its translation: CASSFFLGYTF.